The entry below gives a single T cell receptor beta chain sequence along with its context. These data come from a study of T cell changes during pregnancy in multiple sclerosis. Some clones are missing from TCRdb's copy, which holds only in-frame ones; the method was immunoSEQ multiplex PCR. Of tens of thousands of clones in the sample, approximately 92% were seen once. Germline CDR1 is MRHNA and CDR2 is SNTAGT. The CDR3 covers 14 residues. Trimming stripped 3 bases from V and 4 bases from J, with 12 bases between. The TCR was taken from a female donor with multiple sclerosis, enrolled in a pregnancy study. This chain connects TRBV6-4 to TRBJ1-1; D uncertain. The material sequenced was peripheral blood, taken in the first trimester of pregnancy. CDR3 sequence reads: CASSDGEGGTEAFF. The CDR3 DNA is TGTGCCAGCAGTGATGGGGAGGGCGGCACTGAAGCTTTCTTT.